The next 2 T cell receptor beta chains were all read from a single sample in a study of blood T cell repertoires in COVID-19. The table came from immunoSEQ multiplex PCR; TCRdb's copy has only in-frame clones and leaves some out. The sample consists of around 220,000 clones, around 90% of them appearing once. The sequenced sample was PBMCs or T cells enriched from blood (not recorded which). Every receptor here comes from a man aged 30-40 years who had been exposed to COVID-19.

CDR3 amino acids: CASSATTTVDEQFF. CDR3 DNA: TGTGCCAGCAGCGCCACGACAACGGTCGATGAGCAGTTCTTC. This chain links TRBV7-8 with TRBJ2-1, with unresolved D. The germline V gene encodes CDR1 SGHVS and CDR2 FQNEAQ. The CDR3 contains 14 residues. Trimming stripped 5 bases from V and 8 bases from J, with 16 bases between.

This clone appeared once. The chain couples TRBV18 to TRBJ1-6; TRBD1 might be the D (5 bases). The CDR3 consists of 15 residues. The germline CDR1 and CDR2 sequences are KGHSH and LQKENI. Trimming removed 4 bases from V and 7 bases from J, with 14 bases in between. CDR3 sequence: CASSRTRVENSPLHF. The CDR3, as DNA: TGTGCCAGCTCACGAACCAGGGTAGAGAATTCACCCCTCCACTTT.